These 24 T cell receptor beta chains share one sample of origin, sequenced in a study of CD8+ T cells in alopecia areata. cDNA serving as the sequencing template came from extracted, reverse transcribed RNA. The assay was immunoSEQ multiplex PCR, and TCRdb's table has in-frame clones only and misses some. The sample lists some 150,000 clones, about three fifths occurring once. Source: CD4+ T cells sorted from blood, taken at week 0. Receptors originate from a human donor with alopecia areata.

This clone was observed once. The J gene is TRBJ2-5, the V gene TRBV30, with 8 bases that match TRBD2. The V and J ends lost 7 bases and 1 base, in that order; junction bases with no gene match: 5. Germline V gene sequence: CDR1 GTSNPN, CDR2 SVGIG (reference sequence). The CDR3 runs to 13 residues. The CDR3, as DNA: TGTGCCTTAAGCGGGGGCCTCCAAGAGACCCAGTACTTC. As protein: CALSGGLQETQYF.

The chain has TRBV6-5 and TRBJ2-2; 8 nucleotides line up with TRBD1. Trimming took 6 bases from V and 6 from J; bases not matched to a gene: 9. Germline loops: CDR1 MNHEY, CDR2 SVGAGI. The CDR3 totals 15 residues. The CDR3 bases are TGTGCCAGCAGCGCAAGACAGGGGTATGCCGGGGAGCTGTTTTTT. Translating gives CASSARQGYAGELFF.

This clone was observed once. The rearrangement joins TRBV19 to TRBJ2-7; D possibly corresponds to TRBD2 (6 bases). Trimming shortened V by 2 bases and J by 6 bases, and 14 bases separated the two germline ends. This CDR3 region has 14 residues. Germline V gene sequence: CDR1 LNHDA, CDR2 SQIVND (reference sequence). In nucleotides, the CDR3 is TGTGCCAGTAGTATAAAGGGGACTGTCGGCGAGCAGTACTTC. It codes for CASSIKGTVGEQYF.

The chain links TRBV5-6 to TRBJ2-1; no clear D gene. The CDR3 runs 18 residues. Looked up from germline, CDR1 is SGHDT and CDR2 is YYEEEE. The V end lost 0 bases, the J end lost 7 bases, and 23 bases lay between the germline ends. The CDR3, as DNA: TGTGCCAGCAGCTTGGAGCTCACCGCGCAACCCGGCTGGAATGAGCAGTTCTTC. It specifies CASSLELTAQPGWNEQFF.

This clone appeared a few times. This chain uses TRBV29-1 with TRBJ2-2; 7 bases map to TRBD1. Germline V gene sequence: CDR1 SQVTM, CDR2 ANQGSEA. This CDR3 has 14 amino acids. Trimming removed 6 bases from V and 2 bases from J; junction bases left unmatched: 6. The CDR3 is CSVRTGRNTGELFF. DNA for the CDR3: TGCAGCGTCCGGACAGGCCGAAACACCGGGGAGCTGTTTTTT.

The CDR3, as DNA: TGTGCCAGCAAGGTCATGGCTAGCACAGATACGCAGTATTTT. It is translated as CASKVMASTDTQYF. The V and J genes are TRBV27 and TRBJ2-3; D uncertain. With 7 bases removed from V and 0 bases from J, the gap between germline ends came to 11 bases. This CDR3 spans 14 amino acids. Germline V gene sequence: CDR1 MNHEY, CDR2 SMNVEV (reference sequence).

This clone was seen only a few times. This chain links TRBV2 with TRBJ2-5, with a possible D match to TRBD1 (6 bases). This CDR3 comprises 15 residues. Germline V gene data show CDR1 as SNHLY and CDR2 as FYNNEI. V was cut by 4 bases and J by 1 base, with 13 bases left in between. CDR3 DNA: TGTGCCAGCAGTGTCGGGACACTGGGCCAAGAGACCCAGTACTTC. Amino acid sequence: CASSVGTLGQETQYF.

The chain joins TRBV14 to TRBJ2-7, with no clear D. Germline V gene data show CDR1 as SGHDN and CDR2 as FVKESK. CDR3 length: 12 amino acids. V gave up 3 bases and J gave up 5 bases, with 8 bases separating them. The CDR3, as DNA: TGTGCCAGCAGCCATCTTATGGACGAGCAGTACTTC. Amino acids: CASSHLMDEQYF.

This clone was recorded a few times. The chain recombines TRBV4-2 with TRBJ1-1; D might be TRBD1 (6 bases). V was trimmed by 0 bases and J by 1 base, leaving 12 bases between them. This CDR3 is built from 16 residues. CDR1 is LGHNA, CDR2 YNFKEQ, per germline. CDR3 amino acids: CASSQDLGGGNTEAFF. The CDR3 DNA follows: TGTGCCAGCAGCCAAGACCTGGGAGGGGGGAACACTGAAGCTTTCTTT.

This sequence joins TRBV30 and TRBJ1-1; no clear D gene. Trimming cost V 4 bases and J 7 bases, with 13 bases left between them. The CDR3 has 12 amino acids. The germline V gene encodes CDR1 GTSNPN and CDR2 SVGIG (reference sequence). CDR3 protein: CAWTRRQSEAFF. DNA of the CDR3: TGTGCCTGGACCCGAAGGCAGAGTGAAGCTTTCTTT.

The chain is built from TRBV27 and TRBJ1-4; no firm D call. Between the trimmed V and J ends, which lost 5 bases and 0 bases, there was a span of 10 bases. This CDR3 comprises 15 residues. CDR1 and CDR2 (germline): MNHEY, SMNVEV (reference sequence). CDR3 coding DNA: TGTGCCAGCAGTCCCCTTTTAGCAACTAATGAAAAACTGTTTTTT. Translated: CASSPLLATNEKLFF. Together with reference TRBV27 and TRBJ1-4, the CDR3 gives the full variable domain: EAQVTQNPRYLITVTGKKLTVTCSQNMNHEYMSWYRQDPGLGLRQIYYSMNVEVTDKGDVPEGYKVSRKEKRNFPLILESPSPNQTSLYFCASSPLLATNEKLFFGSGTQLSVL.

The chain combines TRBV5-1 with TRBJ2-3; 8 nucleotides align to TRBD2. The V and J ends lost 7 bases and 4 bases, in that order; junction bases with no gene match: 8. The V gene's germline CDR1 is SGHRS and CDR2 YFSETQ. CDR3 length: 14 residues. The CDR3 DNA reads TGCGCCAGCGTCGAGGGACTAGTTGCAGATACGCAGTATTTT. Its translation is CASVEGLVADTQYF.

The rearrangement links TRBV5-1 to TRBJ1-1; the match to TRBD1 covers 8 bases. In germline, CDR1 is SGHRS, CDR2 YFSETQ. The CDR3 runs to 23 residues. V lost 0 bases to trimming and J lost 1 base; unmatched junction nucleotides: 26. For the CDR3, the DNA is TGCGCCAGCAGCTTGGCCCGTCCCGGGACAGGCTACGGGTCCCGCGCGGGGAACACTGAAGCTTTCTTT. It yields the protein CASSLARPGTGYGSRAGNTEAFF.

The V and J genes are TRBV9 and TRBJ2-1; D uncertain. CDR1 and CDR2 (germline): SGDLS, YYNGEE. The CDR3 is 13 amino acids. Trimming stripped 0 bases from V and 7 bases from J, with 8 bases between. In DNA form, the CDR3 reads TGTGCCAGCAGCGTAGAGCTAGGAAATGAGCAGTTCTTC. This gives the protein CASSVELGNEQFF.

The chain combines TRBV30 with TRBJ2-5; no definite D call. Per germline, CDR1 GTSNPN and CDR2 SVGIG (reference sequence). V lost 0 bases and J 7 bases, leaving 9 bases between the germline ends. The CDR3 extends over 12 amino acids. CDR3 amino acids: CAWSVGWTTQYF. CDR3 nucleotides: TGTGCCTGGAGTGTGGGCTGGACGACCCAGTACTTC.

The V call is TRBV9, the J call TRBJ1-3; TRBD1 matches at 7 bases. V was clipped by 0 bases and J by 7 bases; unmatched bases: 10. This CDR3 spans 16 amino acids. Germline V gene sequence: CDR1 SGDLS, CDR2 YYNGEE. The CDR3 region has the DNA TGTGCCAGCAGCGTAGCAGGGCAGACAGGGAGGAACACCATATATTTT. Translation: CASSVAGQTGRNTIYF.

J is TRBJ2-3 and V is TRBV27, with TRBD2 matching 7 bases. Germline values: CDR1 MNHEY, CDR2 SMNVEV (reference sequence). The CDR3 runs 14 residues. With V trimmed by 4 bases and J by 4 bases, 5 bases remained unmatched. This CDR3 reads CASSSGLVPDTQYF. As DNA, the CDR3 is TGTGCCAGCAGTTCTGGACTAGTCCCAGATACGCAGTATTTT.

This clone has only a few counts. DNA of the CDR3: TGTGCCAGCAGTGGGACAGGGAGCAATCAGCCCCAGCATTTT. This codes for CASSGTGSNQPQHF. This rearrangement joins TRBV25-1 to TRBJ1-5, with 8 bases matching TRBD1. CDR1 and CDR2 from the germline V gene are MGHDK and SYGVNS. The CDR3 is 14 amino acids. J was trimmed by 1 base and V by 4 bases; bases with no gene match: 0.

This chain links TRBV30 with TRBJ1-6, with TRBD1 identical over 7 bases. This CDR3 has 16 amino acids. Germline CDR1 and CDR2: GTSNPN and SVGIG (reference sequence). V dropped 5 bases and J dropped 0; count of bases not matched to a gene: 7. The CDR3 DNA follows: TGTGCCTGGGCGACAGGGAAAGGCTCCTATAATTCACCCCTCCACTTT. It is translated as CAWATGKGSYNSPLHF.

The chain couples TRBV29-1 to TRBJ1-2; D call uncertain. This CDR3 is 14 amino acids long. Per germline, CDR1 SQVTM and CDR2 ANQGSEA. V gave up 5 bases and J gave up 2 bases, with 15 bases separating them. CDR3: CSVYSGSLNYGYTF. The CDR3, as DNA: TGCAGCGTTTACTCTGGGTCACTGAACTATGGCTACACCTTC. The complete variable domain, with remaining parts taken from reference TRBV29-1 and TRBJ1-2, reads SAVISQKPSRDICQRGTSLTIQCQVDSQVTMMFWYRQQPGQSLTLIATANQGSEATYESGFVIDKFPISRPNLTFSTLTVSNMSPEDSSIYLCSVYSGSLNYGYTFGSGTRLTVV.

V gene TRBV4-3 combines with J gene TRBJ1-1, with a weak D call TRBD1 (5 bases). CDR3 size: 15 residues. Germline V lookup: CDR1 LGHNA, CDR2 YSLEER. Deletions cut 3 bases from V and 2 bases from J, with 13 bases between. The CDR3, as DNA: TGCGCCAGCAGCCAGGGGGACGAGGGAAACACTGAAGCTTTCTTT. Its translation: CASSQGDEGNTEAFF.

In its sample, this clone was seen a few times. This rearrangement joins TRBV5-1 to TRBJ2-2; a possible D gene is TRBD1 (6 bases). The V and J ends lost 4 bases and 6 bases respectively, with 13 bases between them. The CDR3 has 14 residues. The germline gives CDR1 SGHRS, CDR2 YFSETQ. The CDR3 loop is CASSNQQGPGELFF. The CDR3 region has the DNA TGCGCCAGCAGCAACCAACAGGGCCCCGGGGAGCTGTTTTTT.

Remarks on this clone: Distinct nucleotide sequences in the sample also encode this CDR3. This rearrangement joins TRBV9 to TRBJ1-1; 9 bases are shared with TRBD1. Germline V gives CDR1 SGDLS, CDR2 YYNGEE. The J segment lost 2 bases and the V segment lost 2 bases, leaving 1 base of the junction unmatched. The CDR3 is 14 residues long. CDR3 DNA sequence: TGTGCCAGCAGCGTGGGACAGGGTAACACTGAAGCTTTCTTT. This codes for CASSVGQGNTEAFF. The whole variable domain, remainder taken from reference TRBV9 and TRBJ1-1, is DSGVTQTPKHLITATGQRVTLRCSPRSGDLSVYWYQQSLDQGLQFLIQYYNGEERAKGNILERFSAQQFPDLHSELNLSSLELGDSALYFCASSVGQGNTEAFFGQGTRLTVV.

This clone came up once. This chain links TRBV6-6 with TRBJ2-7; possible D gene TRBD2, 6 bases. The CDR3 spans 14 residues. Germline-derived CDR1 and CDR2 are MNHNY and SVGAGI (reference sequence). The germline V and J ends were trimmed by 6 bases and 7 bases, with 19 bases remaining between them. The CDR3 sequence: CASSLLGGVGEQYF. The CDR3 DNA reads TGTGCCAGCAGCCTCCTTGGCGGGGTGGGGGAGCAGTACTTC.